This is a list of T cell receptor beta chains from one sample in a study of blood T cell repertoires in COVID-19. The protocol was immunoSEQ multiplex PCR, while the TCRdb copy is restricted to in-frame clones and leaves out a portion. The sample has hundreds of thousands of clones, 88% seen once. Sample: peripheral blood. These receptors originate from a woman in her thirties with COVID-19, enrolled during active disease. Each CDR3 is given with its conserved first and last residue. A D gene is named only where the DNA matches it firmly. The size of a clone is reported for some rows only, either as once, few or many, or as a class for expanded clones.

j_call,v_call,clone_size,d_call,cdr3_aa,cdr3_nt
TRBJ1-5,TRBV28,NA,NA,CASSLGAVGNQPQHF,TGTGCCAGCAGTTTGGGGGCGGTAGGCAATCAGCCCCAGCATTTT
TRBJ1-1,TRBV3-1/TRBV3-2,NA,NA,CASSQGFVTEAFF,TGTGCCAGCAGCCAAGGTTTCGTCACTGAAGCTTTCTTT
TRBJ2-1,TRBV4-1,NA,TRBD2,CASSQDLLPGLAGGRHEQFF,TGCGCCAGCAGCCAAGATCTTCTACCGGGACTAGCGGGGGGGCGGCATGAGCAGTTCTTC
TRBJ2-1,TRBV3-1/TRBV3-2,NA,NA,CASSQDGRSYNEQFF,TGTGCCAGCAGCCAAGATGGGCGCTCCTACAATGAGCAGTTCTTC
TRBJ2-6,TRBV5-1,NA,NA,CASRGGPGANVLTF,TGCGCCAGCAGGGGGGGGCCCGGGGCCAACGTCCTGACTTTC
TRBJ2-1,TRBV7-9,NA,NA,CASSLEGWDEQFF,TGTGCCAGCAGCTTAGAGGGGTGGGATGAGCAGTTCTTC
TRBJ2-3,TRBV7-2,NA,TRBD2,CASSLQGLAGVPDTQYF,TGTGCCAGCAGCTTACAGGGACTAGCGGGAGTTCCAGATACGCAGTATTTT
TRBJ2-2,TRBV24-1,NA,TRBD1,CATSGQIIGELFF,TGTGCCACCTCGGGACAGATTATCGGGGAGCTGTTTTTT
TRBJ2-1,TRBV9,NA,TRBD1,CASSARTGLYNEQFF,TGTGCCAGCAGCGCCAGGACAGGGTTATACAATGAGCAGTTCTTC
TRBJ1-4,TRBV27,NA,TRBD1,CASSLLRDRPNEKLFF,TGTGCCAGCAGTTTATTGAGGGACAGACCTAATGAAAAACTGTTTTTT
TRBJ1-2,TRBV4-3,once,NA,CASSQEVGRASANYGYTF,TGCGCCAGCAGCCAAGAGGTGGGCAGGGCTTCGGCTAACTATGGCTACACCTTC
TRBJ1-2,TRBV18,few,TRBD1,CASSLLQGYGYTF,TGTGCCAGCTCACTGCTACAGGGGTATGGCTACACCTTC
TRBJ1-1,TRBV5-6,NA,TRBD1,CASSFPDRLNTEAFF,TGTGCCAGCAGCTTCCCGGACAGGCTGAACACTGAAGCTTTCTTT
TRBJ2-3,TRBV18,NA,NA,CASSPPGVADTQYF,TGTGCCAGCTCACCACCGGGAGTGGCAGATACGCAGTATTTT
TRBJ1-2,TRBV24-1,NA,NA,CATSDRQSNYGYTF,TGTGCCACCAGTGACAGACAGTCTAACTATGGCTACACCTTC
TRBJ2-5,TRBV19,NA,TRBD2,CASSSRLAGAQETQYF,TGTGCCAGTAGTAGTCGACTAGCGGGGGCTCAAGAGACCCAGTACTTC
TRBJ1-1,TRBV2,NA,NA,CASSEDKMNTEAFF,TGTGCCAGCAGTGAGGACAAGATGAACACTGAAGCTTTCTTT
TRBJ1-1,TRBV9,NA,NA,CASSVVGGNTEAFF,TGTGCCAGCAGCGTAGTGGGGGGAAACACTGAAGCTTTCTTT
TRBJ2-1,TRBV4-3,NA,NA,CASSPGDLSSYNEQFF,TGCGCCAGCAGCCCAGGGGATCTCAGCTCCTACAATGAGCAGTTCTTC
TRBJ2-1,TRBV20-1,once,NA,CSARTYNEQFF,TGCAGTGCTCGAACTTACAATGAGCAGTTCTTC
TRBJ2-1,TRBV10-1,NA,NA,CASSESGGGDEQFF,TGCGCCAGCAGTGAGTCGGGCGGGGGCGATGAGCAGTTCTTC
TRBJ2-1,TRBV24-1,NA,TRBD2,CATSDSAGGRRYNEQFF,TGTGCCACCAGTGATTCTGCGGGCGGGAGGCGTTACAATGAGCAGTTCTTC
TRBJ2-1,TRBV29-1,NA,TRBD1,CSVEGRGQGNDEQFF,TGCAGCGTTGAAGGCAGGGGACAGGGGAACGATGAGCAGTTCTTC
TRBJ1-3,TRBV30,NA,TRBD1,CAWSSGTAGGNTIYF,TGTGCCTGGAGTTCCGGGACAGCGGGTGGAAACACCATATATTTT
TRBJ2-2,TRBV25-1,many,TRBD2,CASSGVGLAGGPTGELFF,TGTGCCAGCAGTGGAGTGGGACTAGCGGGAGGGCCTACCGGGGAGCTGTTTTTT
TRBJ1-1,TRBV19,NA,TRBD1,CASSIETRTGRLNTEAFF,TGTGCCAGTAGTATCGAAACCAGGACAGGGCGACTGAACACTGAAGCTTTCTTT
TRBJ2-6,TRBV5-6,NA,NA,CASSLPPTFGGANVLTF,TGTGCCAGCAGCTTACCACCTACCTTTGGTGGGGCCAACGTCCTGACTTTC
TRBJ2-6,TRBV7-2,NA,NA,CASSLAGGWANVLTF,TGTGCCAGCAGCTTAGCGGGGGGTTGGGCCAACGTCCTGACTTTC
TRBJ2-2,TRBV11-2,NA,TRBD2,CASSLERLAGVLFF,TGTGCCAGCAGCTTAGAGAGACTAGCGGGAGTTCTGTTTTTT
TRBJ1-2,TRBV28,once,NA,CASGYPRVHYGYTF,TGTGCCAGCGGATATCCCAGGGTCCACTATGGCTACACCTTC
TRBJ1-4,TRBV28,NA,NA,CASSLSLHNEKLFF,TGTGCCAGCAGTTTATCGTTACACAATGAAAAACTGTTTTTT
TRBJ2-3,TRBV29-1,NA,NA,CSVAGGDTDTQYF,TGCAGCGTTGCTGGGGGCGACACAGATACGCAGTATTTT
TRBJ2-1,TRBV13,NA,NA,CASSLDRFSGGGYNEQFF,TGTGCCAGCAGCTTAGACCGGTTTAGCGGAGGTGGGTACAATGAGCAGTTCTTC
TRBJ1-1,TRBV11-3,once,NA,CASGGNRVNTEAFF,TGTGCCAGCGGGGGTAACAGGGTTAACACTGAAGCTTTCTTT
TRBJ2-1,TRBV12-2,NA,NA,CASRLASSGRGEQFF,TGTGCAAGTCGCTTAGCTTCTAGCGGGAGGGGGGAGCAGTTCTTC
TRBJ2-2,TRBV27,NA,TRBD1,CASSLARGRELFF,TGTGCCAGCAGTTTGGCCAGGGGGCGGGAGCTGTTTTTT
TRBJ2-2,TRBV24-1,few,TRBD1,CATSDPSIQGTGELFF,TGTGCCACCAGTGACCCATCGATACAGGGGACCGGGGAGCTGTTTTTT
TRBJ1-3,TRBV28,NA,TRBD1,CASSLVEGQPISGNTIYF,TGTGCCAGCAGTTTGGTCGAGGGACAGCCGATCTCTGGAAACACCATATATTTT
TRBJ1-2,TRBV5-6,NA,NA,CASSLGGVYGYTF,TGTGCCAGCAGCTTAGGGGGAGTATATGGCTACACCTTC
TRBJ1-5,TRBV3-1/TRBV3-2,NA,NA,CASSQDPNQPQHF,TGTGCCAGCAGCCAAGACCCGAATCAGCCCCAGCATTTT
TRBJ1-2,TRBV2,NA,TRBD1,CASRGTGVEGYTF,TGTGCCAGCAGAGGGACAGGCGTGGAGGGCTACACCTTC
TRBJ1-1,TRBV4-3,many,TRBD1,CASSQEPGTGSTEAFF,TGCGCCAGCAGCCAAGAGCCCGGGACAGGGAGCACTGAAGCTTTCTTT
TRBJ2-3,TRBV6-2/TRBV6-3,NA,NA,CASSYVETDTQYF,TGTGCCAGCAGTTACGTGGAGACAGATACGCAGTATTTT
TRBJ1-2,TRBV2,NA,NA,CASTPSRVRPTVGYTF,TGTGCCAGCACCCCCTCCAGGGTAAGACCGACGGTTGGCTACACCTTC
TRBJ1-1,TRBV6-2/TRBV6-3,once,TRBD1,CASSYDFGQGRPNTEAFF,TGTGCCAGCAGTTACGATTTCGGACAGGGGCGGCCGAACACTGAAGCTTTCTTT
TRBJ2-7,TRBV6-5,NA,NA,CASSPGVSYEQYF,TGTGCCAGCAGTCCAGGGGTCTCCTACGAGCAGTACTTC
TRBJ2-7,TRBV6-5,NA,TRBD1,CASSYSDRGSYEQYF,TGTGCCAGCAGTTACTCCGACAGGGGTTCCTACGAGCAGTACTTC
TRBJ2-7,TRBV29-1,NA,TRBD1,CSVLDRGRNEQYF,TGCAGCGTTCTGGACAGGGGGAGGAACGAGCAGTACTTC
TRBJ2-1,TRBV24-1,NA,TRBD2,CATSEETTSGRGDEQFF,TGTGCCACCAGTGAAGAGACGACTAGCGGGAGAGGGGATGAGCAGTTCTTC
TRBJ2-5,TRBV27,NA,TRBD2,CASSLMAGRRGETQYF,TGTGCCAGCAGTTTGATGGCGGGGCGGCGGGGGGAGACCCAGTACTTC